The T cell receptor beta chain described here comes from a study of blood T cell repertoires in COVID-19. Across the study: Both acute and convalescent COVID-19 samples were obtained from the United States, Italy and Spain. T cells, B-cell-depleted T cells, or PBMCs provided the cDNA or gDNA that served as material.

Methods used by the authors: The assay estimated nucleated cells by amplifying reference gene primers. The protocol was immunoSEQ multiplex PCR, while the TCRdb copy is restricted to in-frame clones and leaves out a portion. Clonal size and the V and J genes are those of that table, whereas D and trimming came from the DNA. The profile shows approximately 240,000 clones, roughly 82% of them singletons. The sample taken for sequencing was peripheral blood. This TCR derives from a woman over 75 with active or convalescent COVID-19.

The CDR3 here is CASSLGGLAGSNNEQFF. CDR3 in DNA: TGTGCCAGCAGCTTGGGGGGACTAGCGGGATCCAACAATGAGCAGTTCTTC. This sequence joins TRBV5-4 and TRBJ2-1; 13 bases match TRBD2. CDR3 length: 17 amino acids. Germline V CDR1 and CDR2: SGHNT, YYREEE (reference sequence). V gave up 0 bases and J gave up 5 bases; unmatched junction bases: 5.